The following is a T cell receptor beta chain sequence with its context. Using immunoSEQ multiplex PCR, the repertoire was profiled, and TCRdb retains in-frame clones only, with some absent. The sample shows tens of thousands of clones, over 75% of them seen only once. As for time point: pretreatment peripheral blood. The CDR3 consists of 14 residues. Trimming cost V 7 bases and J 5 bases, with 17 bases left between them. The V gene's germline CDR1 is WSHSY and CDR2 SAAADI. This sample was taken from a study of PD-L1 blockade in urothelial cancer. The receptor was isolated from a man between 60 and 75 years old with urothelial cancer. The V and J genes are TRBV10-2 and TRBJ1-1; D uncertain. The input for sequencing was PBMCs, taken around atezolizumab (anti-PD-L1) treatment. The CDR3 DNA reads as TGCGCCAGCACCCTTTCGGGAGTAGGGACTGAAGCTTTCTTT. This encodes CASTLSGVGTEAFF.